This T cell receptor (beta chain) stems from a study of human T cells and chemical hapten exposure. Trimming stripped 3 bases from V and 4 bases from J, with 6 bases between. Looked up from germline, CDR1 is DFQATT and CDR2 is SNEGSKA (reference sequence). There are 12 residues in the CDR3. Noted time point: pre-sensitization, week 0. Treatment described: therapeutic diphenylcyclopropenone sensitization with weekly scalp DPC. The starting material, unfractionated whole blood, was used for total RNA extraction. This clonotype was found many times. TCRdb called the RACE reads again in MiXCR, with one record for every CDR3 protein. The sample lists about 35,000 distinct CDR3 sequences; roughly 12% were seen once.

The material was whole blood, obtained in connection with sensitization to the hapten diphenylcyclopropenone (DPC). This clonotype originated in a woman in her 40s with alopecia areata. Some clones in this sample may be carry-over from other donors' samples. The genes are TRBV20-1 and TRBJ2-2, with D unclear. DNA for the CDR3: TGCAGTGCTAGTCAGGCCACCGGGGAGCTGTTTTTT. Its translation is CSASQATGELFF.